This TCR beta chain was recovered during a study of T cell repertoires in cytomegalovirus infection. Study-wide context: Matching HLA type, along with CMV infection, was indicated by public TCR beta signatures. General study results and limits: There were carriers of CMV plus the relevant HLA, and cumulative public TCR beta family frequency identified them. Within the response measured ex vivo, HLA-C-restricted CMV-specific TCR beta clonotypes were dominant.

TCRdb re-derived calls from the reads in MiXCR, one entry per CDR3 protein. The sample consists of about 530,000 distinct CDR3 sequences, about 30% of them appearing once. This clonotype showed up many times. Its antigen is unidentified. Germline CDR1 reads SGHTA; CDR2 reads FQGNSA. The CDR3 loop spans 14 amino acids. Trimming took 5 bases from V and 4 from J, leaving 13 bases between them. Sequencing was carried out using PBMCs. The chain recombines TRBV7-2 with TRBJ2-3; D might be TRBD1 (6 bases). The sequence was obtained from a human donor in good health (CMV status not recorded). Some clones in this sample may be carry-over from other donors' samples. Here the CDR3 DNA reads TGTGCCAGCAGCCTCAGGGGTAGGGCAGATACGCAGTATTTT. It yields the protein CASSLRGRADTQYF.